This T cell receptor beta chain is drawn from a study of cytomegalovirus exposure and HLA in healthy donors. Findings and caveats of the study: A few chains linked to CMV were shown in vitro to be specific for CMV antigens. Cytomegalovirus status was reportedly diagnosed by the classifier with high sensitivity and specificity.

Produced via immunoSEQ multiplex PCR; TCRdb's table is partial and in-frame only. Of more than 90,000 clones in the sample, around 85% were seen once. CDR3 length equals 12 residues. Germline CDR1 and CDR2: SNHLY and FYNNEI. V lost 9 bases to trimming and J lost 6 bases, with 9 bases between them. With regard to this clone: What it binds is not known.

Material for sequencing was PBMCs. V and J are TRBV2 and TRBJ1-6; no firm D call. This TCR derives from a man aged 18 to 29 in good health and CMV-seropositive. This CDR3 is CASRESNSPLHF. The CDR3 DNA follows: TGTGCCAGTCGAGAGTCTAATTCACCCCTCCACTTT.